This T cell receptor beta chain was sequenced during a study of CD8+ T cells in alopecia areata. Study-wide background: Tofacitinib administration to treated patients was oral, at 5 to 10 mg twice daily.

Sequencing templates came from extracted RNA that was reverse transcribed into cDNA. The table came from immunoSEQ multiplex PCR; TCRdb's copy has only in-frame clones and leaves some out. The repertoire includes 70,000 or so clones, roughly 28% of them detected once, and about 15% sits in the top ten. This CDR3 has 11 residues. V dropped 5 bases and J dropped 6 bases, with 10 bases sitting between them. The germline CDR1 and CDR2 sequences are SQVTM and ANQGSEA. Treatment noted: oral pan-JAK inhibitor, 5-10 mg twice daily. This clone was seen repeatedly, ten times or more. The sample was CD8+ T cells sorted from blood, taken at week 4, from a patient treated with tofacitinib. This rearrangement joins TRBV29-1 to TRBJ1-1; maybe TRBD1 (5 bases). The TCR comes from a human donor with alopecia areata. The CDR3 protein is CSVLQGPEAFF. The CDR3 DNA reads TGCAGCGTTTTGCAGGGCCCTGAAGCTTTCTTT.